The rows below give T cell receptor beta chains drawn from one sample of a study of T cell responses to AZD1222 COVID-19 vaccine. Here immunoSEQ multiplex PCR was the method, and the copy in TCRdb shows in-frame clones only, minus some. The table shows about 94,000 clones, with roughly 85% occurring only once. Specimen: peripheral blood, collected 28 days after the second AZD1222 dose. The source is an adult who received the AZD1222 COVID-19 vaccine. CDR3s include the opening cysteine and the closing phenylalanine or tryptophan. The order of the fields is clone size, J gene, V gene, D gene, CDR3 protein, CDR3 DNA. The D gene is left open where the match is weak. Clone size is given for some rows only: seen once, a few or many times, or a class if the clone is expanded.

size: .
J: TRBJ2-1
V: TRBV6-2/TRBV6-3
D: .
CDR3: CASSSTPRQTNEQFF
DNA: TGTGCCAGCAGTTCCACCCCTAGACAAACCAATGAGCAGTTCTTC

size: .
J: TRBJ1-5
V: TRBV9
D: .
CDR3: CASSVDGYSNQPQHF
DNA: TGTGCCAGCAGCGTAGACGGATATAGCAATCAGCCCCAGCATTTT

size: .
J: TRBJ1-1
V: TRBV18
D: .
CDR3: CASSPPQGRKDTEAFF
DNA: TGTGCCAGCTCACCACCCCAGGGACGGAAGGACACTGAAGCTTTCTTT

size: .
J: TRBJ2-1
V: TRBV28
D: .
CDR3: CASSAGSYNEQFF
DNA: TGTGCCAGCAGTGCAGGGTCCTACAATGAGCAGTTCTTC

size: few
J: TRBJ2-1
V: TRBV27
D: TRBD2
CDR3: CASSLQTSGYNEQFF
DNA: TGTGCCAGCAGTTTACAGACTAGCGGCTACAATGAGCAGTTCTTC

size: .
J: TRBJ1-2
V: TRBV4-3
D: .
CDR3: CASSRRDTPGGYTF
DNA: TGCGCCAGCAGCCGGAGGGACACTCCGGGTGGCTACACCTTC

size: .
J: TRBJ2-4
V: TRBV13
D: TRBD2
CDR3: CASSLNSGSWTKNIQYF
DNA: TGTGCCAGCAGCTTAAACAGCGGGAGTTGGACCAAAAACATTCAGTACTTC

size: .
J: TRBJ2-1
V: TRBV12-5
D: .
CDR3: CASGLRLSSYNEQFF
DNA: TGTGCTAGTGGTTTGCGCTTAAGCTCCTACAATGAGCAGTTCTTC

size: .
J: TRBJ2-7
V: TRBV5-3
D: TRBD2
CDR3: CARSRTSGRPYEQYF
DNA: TGTGCCAGAAGCCGGACTAGCGGGAGACCCTACGAGCAGTACTTC

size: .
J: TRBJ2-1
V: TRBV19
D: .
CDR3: CASIGPNEQFF
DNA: TGTGCCAGTATCGGCCCGAATGAGCAGTTCTTC

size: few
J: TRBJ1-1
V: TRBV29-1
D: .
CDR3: CSVGRGEYTEAFF
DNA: TGCAGCGTTGGGAGGGGAGAGTACACTGAAGCTTTCTTT

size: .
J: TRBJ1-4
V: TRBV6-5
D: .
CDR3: CASSPWTQGGEKLFF
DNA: TGTGCCAGCAGTCCCTGGACTCAAGGGGGGGAAAAACTGTTTTTT

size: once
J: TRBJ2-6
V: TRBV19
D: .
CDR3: CASSISVRGANVLTF
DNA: TGTGCCAGTAGTATCTCGGTGAGGGGGGCCAACGTCCTGACTTTC

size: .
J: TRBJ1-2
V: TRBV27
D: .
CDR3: CASRQGNYGYTF
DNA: TGTGCCAGCCGGCAGGGAAACTATGGCTACACCTTC

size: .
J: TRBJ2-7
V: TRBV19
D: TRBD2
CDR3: CASSMLLAATPSDEQYF
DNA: TGTGCCAGTAGTATGCTCCTAGCGGCCACCCCCTCGGACGAGCAGTACTTC

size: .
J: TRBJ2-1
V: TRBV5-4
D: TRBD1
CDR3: CASSRQTGGGPNEQFF
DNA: TGTGCCAGCAGCCGACAGACAGGGGGCGGCCCCAATGAGCAGTTCTTC

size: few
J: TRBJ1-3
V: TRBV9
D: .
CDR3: CASSAGTLAGNTIYF
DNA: TGTGCCAGCAGCGCGGGGACACTCGCGGGAAACACCATATATTTT

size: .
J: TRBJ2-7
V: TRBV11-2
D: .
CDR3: CASSAQPRAAYEQYF
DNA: TGTGCCAGCAGCGCCCAACCTAGGGCTGCCTACGAGCAGTACTTC

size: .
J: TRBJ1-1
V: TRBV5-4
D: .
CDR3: CASSLDTGIVNTEAFF
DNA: TGTGCCAGCAGCTTGGATACAGGGATTGTGAACACTGAAGCTTTCTTT

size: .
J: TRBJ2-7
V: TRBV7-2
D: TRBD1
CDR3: CASSRDRGTSYEQYF
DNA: TGTGCCAGCAGCCGGGACAGGGGAACCTCCTACGAGCAGTACTTC

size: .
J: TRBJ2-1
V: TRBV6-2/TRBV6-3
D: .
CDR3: CASSSLSDEQFF
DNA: TGTGCCAGCAGTTCGCTGTCGGATGAGCAGTTCTTC

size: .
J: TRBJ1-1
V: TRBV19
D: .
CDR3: CASSSRWNTEAFF
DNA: TGTGCCAGTAGTAGTCGATGGAACACTGAAGCTTTCTTT

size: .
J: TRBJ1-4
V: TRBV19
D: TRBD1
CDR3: CASGQVPNEKLFF
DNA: TGTGCCAGTGGACAGGTTCCTAATGAAAAACTGTTTTTT

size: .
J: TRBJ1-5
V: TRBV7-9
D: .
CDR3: CASSLDGGSRQPQHF
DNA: TGTGCCAGCAGCTTAGATGGGGGGTCTCGCCAGCCCCAGCATTTT

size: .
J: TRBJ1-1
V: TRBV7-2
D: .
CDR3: CASGRRFGSVDTEAFF
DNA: TGTGCCAGCGGCAGGAGATTTGGGTCCGTGGACACTGAAGCTTTCTTT

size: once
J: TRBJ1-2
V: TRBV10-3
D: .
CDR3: CAISETLNYGYTF
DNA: TGTGCCATCAGTGAGACGCTTAACTATGGCTACACCTTC

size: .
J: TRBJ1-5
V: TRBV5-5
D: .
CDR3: CASSLLDSLSNQPQHF
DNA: TGTGCCAGCAGCTTGCTTGACAGCCTCAGCAATCAGCCCCAGCATTTT

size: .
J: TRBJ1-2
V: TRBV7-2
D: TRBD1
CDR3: CASSRTGTGIGYTF
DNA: TGTGCCAGCAGCCGCACCGGGACAGGGATCGGCTACACCTTC

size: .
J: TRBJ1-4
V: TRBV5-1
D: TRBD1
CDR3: CASSLGQGNEKLFF
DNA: TGCGCCAGCAGCCTGGGACAGGGTAATGAAAAACTGTTTTTT

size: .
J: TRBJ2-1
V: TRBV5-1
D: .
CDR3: CASSRAPGNEQFF
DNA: TGCGCCAGCAGCAGGGCTCCGGGCAATGAGCAGTTCTTC

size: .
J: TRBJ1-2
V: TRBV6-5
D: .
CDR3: CASSSAGTANYGYTF
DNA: TGTGCCAGCAGCTCCGCCGGAACTGCTAACTATGGCTACACCTTC

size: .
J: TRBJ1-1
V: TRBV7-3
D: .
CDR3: CASSPDSLNTEAFF
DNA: TGTGCCAGCAGCCCCGACAGCCTGAACACTGAAGCTTTCTTT

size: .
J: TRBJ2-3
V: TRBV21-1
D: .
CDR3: CASGAGTSGPDTQYF
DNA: TGTGCCAGCGGCGCCGGGACTAGCGGCCCAGATACGCAGTATTTT